Listed here is a single T cell receptor (beta chain). This entry comes from a study of blood T cell repertoires in COVID-19. Study overall: The analysed material was cDNA or gDNA that came from T cells, B-cell-depleted T cells, or PBMCs.

V lost 7 bases, J lost 3 bases, and 16 bases lay in between. The V gene's germline CDR1 is PRHDT and CDR2 FYEKMQ (reference sequence). The CDR3 covers 15 residues. The repertoire was sequenced with immunoSEQ multiplex PCR; TCRdb's copy has only in-frame clones and lacks some. The sample lists over 95,000 clones, 85% seen once, with about 13% in the top ten. V and J are TRBV13 and TRBJ2-4; no firm D call. The specimen sequenced was peripheral blood. This TCR derives from a human donor in a cohort sampled during active COVID-19. CDR3 DNA sequence: TGTGCCAGCACCCCTTTTGGGCAAGGCAAAAACATTCAGTACTTC. It encodes CASTPFGQGKNIQYF.